The sequence of this T cell receptor (beta chain) was determined in a study of CD8+CD57+ T cells in acquired aplastic anemia. This clonotype was found many times. Its specificity is unknown. This CDR3 is 12 amino acids long. The V end was cut by 0 bases, the J end by 4 bases, with 2 bases between. Germline CDR1 SGHTA, CDR2 FQGTGA. General study results and limits: CD8+ Simpson's diversity did not differ significantly between patients and controls.

Profiling that covered TCR beta VDJ and CDR3 relied on genomic DNA as its template. From the reads, TCRdb called clonotypes with MiXCR, one entry per CDR3 protein. In the table there are hundreds of thousands of distinct CDR3 sequences, just under 70% of which are singletons. This rearrangement joins TRBV7-3 to TRBJ2-3, with unresolved D. The sequencing sample was made of sorted CD4+, CD8+, or CD8+CD57+ T cells (not recorded which) from PBMCs. This clonotype originated in a human donor in good health, serving as a control. As DNA, the CDR3 is TGTGCCAGCAGCTTAACGGCAGATACGCAGTATTTT. Amino acids: CASSLTADTQYF.